Listed here are 31 T cell receptor beta chains from one sample, sequenced in a study of cytomegalovirus exposure and HLA in healthy donors (dated by TCRdb to about 2017). Library preparation used the immunoSEQ multiplex PCR assay. A mixture of 60 forward primers for TCR Vbeta segments and 13 reverse primers for TCR Jbeta segments was used in the multiplex PCR. TCRdb carries this immuneACCESS record with in-frame sequences only. Its versions omit some clonotypes, under half of them owing to an unresolved V gene in the studies checked, with the rest unexplained. The sample profile shows some 120,000 clones; 75% to 85% of them were found once. 1% of the sample goes to the ten largest clones. What was sequenced was PBMCs. The receptors here all came from a man in his forties or fifties in good health and CMV-seronegative.

The rearrangement joins TRBV6-5 to TRBJ1-1, with a weak D call TRBD1 (6 bases). Germline V gives CDR1 MNHEY, CDR2 SVGAGI. CDR3 length: 15 amino acids. Trimming took 6 bases from V and 5 from J, leaving 19 bases between them. Written as DNA, the CDR3 is TGTGCCAGCAGCCCTGAACAGGGAAGGGGGACTGAAGCTTTCTTT. This codes for CASSPEQGRGTEAFF.

V is TRBV14 and J is TRBJ1-2, with D unclear. The CDR3 is 13 amino acids. The V end lost 0 bases, the J end lost 8 bases, and 10 bases lay between the germline ends. Germline CDR1 is SGHDN and CDR2 is FVKESK. The CDR3 coding sequence is TGTGCCAGCAGCCAAGAGGGGAGTAGCGGCTACACCTTC. Translating gives CASSQEGSSGYTF.

This clone occurred a few times. CDR3 DNA sequence: TGTGCCAGCAGTCCTACTAGCGACCTCTGGGGCGAGCAGTACTTC. Its translation is CASSPTSDLWGEQYF. The rearrangement links TRBV6-1 to TRBJ2-7; 7 bases are shared with TRBD2. Germline CDR1 is MNHNS and CDR2 is SASEGT. The trim removed 5 bases at V and 6 bases at J, leaving 13 bases unmatched. The CDR3 totals 15 residues.

The V call is TRBV7-2, the J call TRBJ1-1; D is perhaps TRBD1 (6 bases). Trimming shortened V by 1 base and J by 5 bases, and 11 bases separated the two germline ends. This CDR3 has 14 residues. Germline V gene lookup returns CDR1 SGHTA and CDR2 FQGNSA. The CDR3 sequence: CASSLVEGGTEAFF. Here the CDR3 DNA reads TGTGCCAGCAGCTTAGTGGAGGGGGGGACTGAAGCTTTCTTT.

The J gene is TRBJ1-1, the V gene TRBV27, with D maybe TRBD1 (5 bases). CDR1 MNHEY and CDR2 SMNVEV come from the germline V gene (reference sequence). Trimming took 0 bases from V and 3 from J, leaving 8 bases between them. The CDR3 extends over 14 amino acids. The CDR3 is CASSLSPGDTEAFF. CDR3 nucleotide sequence: TGTGCCAGCAGTTTATCCCCGGGGGACACTGAAGCTTTCTTT.

V is TRBV5-5 and J is TRBJ1-6; D is unclear. Trimming shortened V by 4 bases and J by 10 bases, and 21 bases separated the two germline ends. Germline CDR1 reads SGHKS; CDR2 reads YYEKEE (reference sequence). CDR3 size: 16 residues. CDR3 DNA: TGTGCCAGCAGCGGGCAGTTGACCGCCTTGGGCTCACCCCTCCACTTT. Its protein is CASSGQLTALGSPLHF.

V usage is TRBV6-6 and J usage is TRBJ2-5; possible D gene TRBD1, 5 bases. The CDR3 consists of 14 residues. Trimming took 2 bases from V and 1 from J, leaving 8 bases between them. Germline loops: CDR1 MNHNY, CDR2 SVGAGI (reference sequence). CDR3 sequence reads: CASSYGAGQETQYF. In DNA form, the CDR3 reads TGTGCCAGCAGTTACGGGGCAGGCCAAGAGACCCAGTACTTC.

The gene calls are TRBV5-1 and TRBJ1-1; TRBD1 might be the D (5 bases). V shed 6 bases and J shed 2 bases, with 14 bases lying between them. Germline CDR1 reads SGHRS; CDR2 reads YFSETQ. The CDR3 is made up of 14 amino acids. The CDR3 DNA reads as TGCGCCAGCACATCTGGGGCCGCAAACACTGAAGCTTTCTTT. It is translated as CASTSGAANTEAFF.

This clone was detected only once. V usage is TRBV27 and J usage is TRBJ1-1; perhaps TRBD1 as D (6 bases). The V gene's germline CDR1 is MNHEY and CDR2 SMNVEV (reference sequence). V lost 3 bases, J lost 0 bases, and 11 bases lay in between. The CDR3 is 15 residues long. CDR3 coding DNA: TGTGCCAGCAGTTTCTCCGACAGGATGAACACTGAAGCTTTCTTT. It is translated as CASSFSDRMNTEAFF.

The chain employs TRBV6-1 and TRBJ1-2, with D tentatively TRBD1 (6 bases). With 7 bases removed from V and 4 bases from J, the gap between germline ends came to 19 bases. Germline values: CDR1 MNHNS, CDR2 SASEGT. CDR3 length: 15 amino acids. The CDR3 DNA reads TGTGCCAGCAACACACAAAGGGGGGGGCCCTATGGCTACACCTTC. It encodes CASNTQRGGPYGYTF.

Here the CDR3 reads CASRYGDREETQYF. In nucleotides, the CDR3 is TGCGCCAGCAGGTACGGGGACAGAGAGGAGACCCAGTACTTC. This chain connects TRBV5-1 to TRBJ2-5; 7 positions match TRBD1. This CDR3 contains 14 residues. CDR1 is SGHRS, CDR2 YFSETQ, per germline. The junction had 9 bases not matched to a gene; V was cut back by 5 bases and J by 5 bases. Together with reference TRBV5-1 and TRBJ2-5, the CDR3 gives the full variable domain: KAGVTQTPRYLIKTRGQQVTLSCSPISGHRSVSWYQQTPGQGLQFLFEYFSETQRNKGNFPGRFSGRQFSNSRSEMNVSTLELGDSALYLCASRYGDREETQYFGPGTRLLVL.

This clone was seen a few times. The chain combines TRBV19 with TRBJ1-2, with 7 positions matching TRBD1. Germline loops: CDR1 LNHDA, CDR2 SQIVND (reference sequence). V lost 6 bases and J lost 3; bases outside the gene matches: 4. The CDR3 consists of 13 residues. CDR3 loop: CASSGDRDYGYTF. CDR3 nucleotides: TGTGCCAGTAGCGGGGACAGAGACTATGGCTACACCTTC.

This clone showed up just once. V and J are TRBV4-1 and TRBJ1-5; 8 bases align to TRBD1. This CDR3 has 21 residues. Germline-derived CDR1 and CDR2 are MGHRA and YSYEKL. J lost 0 bases, V lost 0 bases, and 16 bases had no gene match. DNA for the CDR3: TGCGCCAGCAGCCAAGAAACCCTCAGGGGGCGGAAGGCCTATAGCAATCAGCCCCAGCATTTT. Translation gives CASSQETLRGRKAYSNQPQHF.

The chain is built from TRBV5-1 and TRBJ1-1; D gene unclear. Trimming took off 0 bases at V and 5 bases at J, with 14 bases between the two ends. Germline CDR1 and CDR2: SGHRS and YFSETQ. The CDR3 covers 15 residues. The chain's CDR3 is CASSLEAALGTEAFF. The CDR3 bases are TGCGCCAGCAGCTTGGAGGCGGCGCTTGGAACTGAAGCTTTCTTT.

The V call is TRBV27, the J call TRBJ2-5, with a weak D call TRBD2 (5 bases). CDR1 MNHEY and CDR2 SMNVEV come from the germline V gene (reference sequence). This CDR3 is built from 13 residues. V lost 5 bases to trimming and J lost 5 bases, with 12 bases between them. The CDR3: CASSVGGGETQYF. The CDR3 DNA sequence: TGTGCCAGCAGTGTAGGAGGTGGGGAGACCCAGTACTTC.

CDR3 amino acids: CASSPQGNQPQHF. CDR3 nucleotides: TGCGCCAGCAGTCCTCAGGGCAATCAGCCCCAGCATTTT. This sequence joins TRBV5-1 and TRBJ1-5; D is uncertain. V lost 5 bases and J 2 bases, leaving 8 bases between the germline ends. CDR3 length: 13 residues. CDR1 SGHRS and CDR2 YFSETQ come from the germline V gene.

This clone occurred a few times. The chain carries TRBV28 and TRBJ1-1; tentative D call: TRBD1 (6 bases). This CDR3 comprises 14 residues. Germline CDR1 is MDHEN and CDR2 is SYDVKM. V was cut by 5 bases and J by 0 bases, with 10 bases left in between. The CDR3 here is CASSPHRVNTEAFF. The CDR3 nucleotides are TGTGCCAGCAGTCCCCACAGGGTGAACACTGAAGCTTTCTTT.

The chain employs TRBV5-6 and TRBJ2-7; TRBD2 agrees at 13 bases. Unmatched junction bases numbered 9, after V lost 3 bases and J lost 6 bases. Germline V gives CDR1 SGHDT, CDR2 YYEEEE. The CDR3 covers 16 residues. CDR3 in DNA: TGTGCCAGCAGCTATTCTGGACTAGCGGGAGTGGGCGAGCAGTACTTC. Its protein product is CASSYSGLAGVGEQYF.

CDR3 residues: CASSHGTANTGELFF. As DNA, the CDR3 is TGCGCCAGCAGCCACGGGACAGCGAACACCGGGGAGCTGTTTTTT. V and J are TRBV4-1 and TRBJ2-2; TRBD1 aligns across 7 bases. V lost 3 bases and J lost 0; bases outside the gene matches: 1. The CDR3 has 15 residues. In germline, CDR1 is MGHRA, CDR2 YSYEKL.

V usage is TRBV5-1 and J usage is TRBJ2-7; 9 bases agree with TRBD2. The junction had 4 bases not matched to a gene; V was cut back by 1 base and J by 2 bases. The CDR3 sequence is 15 residues long. The germline gives CDR1 SGHRS, CDR2 YFSETQ. The CDR3 DNA follows: TGCGCCAGCAGCTTGATCGAGCGGGGGGCCTACGAGCAGTACTTC. This gives the protein CASSLIERGAYEQYF.

The gene calls are TRBV5-4 and TRBJ2-2, with 7 bases aligning to TRBD2. With V trimmed by 5 bases and J by 1 base, 5 bases remained unmatched. The CDR3 runs to 15 residues. CDR1 and CDR2 (germline): SGHNT, YYREEE (reference sequence). The DNA of the CDR3 is TGTGCCAGCAGGCCGAGCGGGGAGAACACCGGGGAGCTGTTTTTT. Its translation is CASRPSGENTGELFF.

The V call is TRBV30, the J call TRBJ1-4, with 10 nucleotides matching TRBD1. The V and J ends lost 1 base and 8 bases, in that order; junction bases with no gene match: 4. The CDR3 has 14 amino acids. Germline V gives CDR1 GTSNPN, CDR2 SVGIG (reference sequence). CDR3 DNA sequence: TGTGCCTGGAGTGGACAGGGGGCGCCCGAAAAACTGTTTTTT. This gives the protein CAWSGQGAPEKLFF. Filled out from reference TRBV30 and TRBJ1-4, the complete variable domain reads SQTIHQWPATLVQPVGSPLSLECTVEGTSNPNLYWYRQAAGRGLQLLFYSVGIGQISSEVPQNLSASRPQDRQFILSSKKLLLSDSGFYLCAWSGQGAPEKLFFGSGTQLSVL.

The chain carries TRBV2 and TRBJ2-3; D is perhaps TRBD1 (6 bases). The V and J ends lost 5 bases and 1 base respectively, with 16 bases between them. CDR1 and CDR2 (germline): SNHLY, FYNNEI. The CDR3 is 16 residues long. CDR3 in amino acids: CASSHPGGSGTDTQYF. DNA for the CDR3: TGTGCCAGCAGTCATCCTGGGGGCTCCGGCACAGATACGCAGTATTTT.

V is TRBV5-6 and J is TRBJ2-7, with D tentatively TRBD2 (7 bases). Trimming shortened V by 4 bases and J by 2 bases, and 13 bases separated the two germline ends. The length of the CDR3 is 14 residues. Germline V gene lookup returns CDR1 SGHDT and CDR2 YYEEEE. The CDR3 DNA reads TGTGCCAGCAGCCCAGGGGCGGGGGCCTACGAGCAGTACTTC. This translates into CASSPGAGAYEQYF.

The rearrangement uses TRBV7-9 and TRBJ1-1; D is unclear. Germline V gene sequence: CDR1 SEHNR, CDR2 FQNEAQ (reference sequence). Trimming shortened V by 3 bases and J by 1 base, and 3 bases separated the two germline ends. The CDR3 covers 12 residues. CDR3 DNA sequence: TGTGCCAGCAGCTTTCGGAACACTGAAGCTTTCTTT. This codes for CASSFRNTEAFF.

V and J are TRBV6-5 and TRBJ1-2, with 9 positions matching TRBD1. The CDR3 totals 15 residues. CDR1 and CDR2 (germline): MNHEY, SVGAGI. V shed 5 bases and J 8 bases; nucleotides not matched to a gene: 12. CDR3 nucleotides: TGTGCCAGCAGTCTCGAACAGGGGGCGCCGGGGGGCTACACCTTC. Translation gives CASSLEQGAPGGYTF.

This chain uses TRBV28 with TRBJ1-4; 7 bases map to TRBD1. The J segment lost 4 bases and the V segment lost 5 bases, leaving 7 bases of the junction unmatched. The length of the CDR3 is 15 residues. The germline V gene encodes CDR1 MDHEN and CDR2 SYDVKM. CDR3 DNA sequence: TGTGCCAGCAGTCCAGGGACAGCCAATAATGAAAAACTGTTTTTT. Translating it yields CASSPGTANNEKLFF. Based on the CDR3 plus reference TRBV28 and TRBJ1-4, the full variable domain is DVKVTQSSRYLVKRTGEKVFLECVQDMDHENMFWYRQDPGLGLRLIYFSYDVKMKEKGDIPEGYSVSREKKERFSLILESASTNQTSMYLCASSPGTANNEKLFFGSGTQLSVL.

This chain joins TRBV5-1 and TRBJ2-3, with D unresolved. Germline CDR1 and CDR2: SGHRS and YFSETQ. The CDR3 contains 15 residues. V was shortened by 2 bases and J by 6 bases, with 16 bases between the two germline ends. The CDR3 nucleotides read TGCGCCAGCAGCTTACCTATCGACACCGCGGATACGCAGTATTTT. Amino acids: CASSLPIDTADTQYF.

The chain is built from TRBV6-1 and TRBJ1-2, with D possibly TRBD1 on 5 matching bases. The germline CDR1 and CDR2 sequences are MNHNS and SASEGT. The CDR3 is made up of 16 amino acids. V was trimmed by 0 bases and J by 5 bases, leaving 16 bases between them. The CDR3 DNA is TGTGCCAGCAGTGAAGCGGTAGGGACCGGGGGATATGGCTACACCTTC. Translating it yields CASSEAVGTGGYGYTF.

This chain uses TRBV9 with TRBJ2-1; the D gene is possibly TRBD2 (6 bases). The CDR3 has 16 amino acids. V was shortened by 2 bases and J by 6 bases, with 18 bases between the two germline ends. From germline, CDR1 is SGDLS and CDR2 YYNGEE. The CDR3 coding sequence is TGTGCCAGCAGCGTTGCCGGGACTGGGTCTGGCAATGAGCAGTTCTTC. This codes for CASSVAGTGSGNEQFF.

The chain recombines TRBV29-1 with TRBJ1-2; D unclear. Trimming removed 1 base at V and 3 bases at J, with 12 bases between. Germline-derived CDR1 and CDR2 are SQVTM and ANQGSEA. There are 14 residues in the CDR3. The CDR3 reads CSVEGARSHYGYTF. Written as DNA, the CDR3 is TGCAGCGTTGAAGGGGCCAGGTCGCACTATGGCTACACCTTC.